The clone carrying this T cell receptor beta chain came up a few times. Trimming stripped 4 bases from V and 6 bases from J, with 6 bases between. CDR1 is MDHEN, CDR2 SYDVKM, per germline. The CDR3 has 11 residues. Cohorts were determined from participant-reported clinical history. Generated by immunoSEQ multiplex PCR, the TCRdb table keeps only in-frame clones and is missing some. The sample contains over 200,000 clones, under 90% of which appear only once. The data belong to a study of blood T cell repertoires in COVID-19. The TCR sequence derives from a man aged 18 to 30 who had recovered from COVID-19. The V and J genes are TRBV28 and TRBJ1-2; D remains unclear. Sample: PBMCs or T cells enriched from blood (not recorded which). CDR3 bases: TGTGCCAGCAGTTCCGGGGATGGCTACACCTTC. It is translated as CASSSGDGYTF.